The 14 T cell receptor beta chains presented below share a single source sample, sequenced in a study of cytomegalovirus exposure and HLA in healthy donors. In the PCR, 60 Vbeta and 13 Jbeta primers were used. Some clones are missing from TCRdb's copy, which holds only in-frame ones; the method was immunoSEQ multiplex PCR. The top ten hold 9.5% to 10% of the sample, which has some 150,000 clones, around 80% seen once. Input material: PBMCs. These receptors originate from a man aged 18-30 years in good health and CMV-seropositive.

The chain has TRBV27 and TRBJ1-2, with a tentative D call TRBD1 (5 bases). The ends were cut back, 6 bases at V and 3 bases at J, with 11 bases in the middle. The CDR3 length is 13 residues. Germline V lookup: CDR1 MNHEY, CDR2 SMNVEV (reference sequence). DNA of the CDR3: TGTGCCAGCAGCGGAGGGGAATACTATGGCTACACCTTC. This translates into CASSGGEYYGYTF.

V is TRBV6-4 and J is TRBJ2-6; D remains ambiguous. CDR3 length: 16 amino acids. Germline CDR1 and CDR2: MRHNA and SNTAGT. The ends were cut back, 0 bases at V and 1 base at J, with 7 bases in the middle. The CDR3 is CASSDSRSSGANVLTF. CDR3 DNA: TGTGCCAGCAGTGACTCTCGGAGTTCTGGGGCCAACGTCCTGACTTTC.

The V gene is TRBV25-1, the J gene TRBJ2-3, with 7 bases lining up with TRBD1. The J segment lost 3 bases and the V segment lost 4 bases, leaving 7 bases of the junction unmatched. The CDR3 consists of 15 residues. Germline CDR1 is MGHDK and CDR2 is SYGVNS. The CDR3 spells CASSAPTGMTDTQYF. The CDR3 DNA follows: TGTGCCAGCAGTGCGCCGACAGGGATGACAGATACGCAGTATTTT.

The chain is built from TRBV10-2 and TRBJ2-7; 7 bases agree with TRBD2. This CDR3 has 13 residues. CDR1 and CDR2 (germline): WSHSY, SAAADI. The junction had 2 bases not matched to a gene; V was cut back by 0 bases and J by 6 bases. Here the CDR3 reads CASSESGGPEQYF. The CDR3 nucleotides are TGCGCCAGCAGTGAGTCGGGAGGGCCCGAGCAGTACTTC.

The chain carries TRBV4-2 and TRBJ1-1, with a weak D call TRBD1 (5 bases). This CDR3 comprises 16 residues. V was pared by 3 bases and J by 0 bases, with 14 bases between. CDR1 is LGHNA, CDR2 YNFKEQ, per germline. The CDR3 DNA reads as TGTGCCAGCAGCCATCGAACAGGAGTCATGAACACTGAAGCTTTCTTT. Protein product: CASSHRTGVMNTEAFF.

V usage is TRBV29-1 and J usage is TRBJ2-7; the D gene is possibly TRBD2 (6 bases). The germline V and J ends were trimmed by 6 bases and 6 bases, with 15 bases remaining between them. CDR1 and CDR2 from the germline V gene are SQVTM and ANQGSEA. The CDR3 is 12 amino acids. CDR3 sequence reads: CSVAAEGGEQYF. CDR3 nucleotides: TGCAGCGTCGCAGCGGAGGGAGGCGAGCAGTACTTC.

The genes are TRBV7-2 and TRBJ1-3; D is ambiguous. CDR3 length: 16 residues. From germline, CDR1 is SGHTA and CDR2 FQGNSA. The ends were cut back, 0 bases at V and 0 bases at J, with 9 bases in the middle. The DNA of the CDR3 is TGTGCCAGCAGCTTAGCGCCGCCCAGCTCTGGAAACACCATATATTTT. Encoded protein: CASSLAPPSSGNTIYF.

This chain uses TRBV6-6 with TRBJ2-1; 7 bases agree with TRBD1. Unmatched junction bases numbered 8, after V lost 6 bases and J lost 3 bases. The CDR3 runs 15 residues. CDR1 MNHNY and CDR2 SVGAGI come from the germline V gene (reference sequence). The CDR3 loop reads CASRGPGTDYNEQFF. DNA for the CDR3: TGTGCCAGCAGGGGTCCCGGGACAGACTACAATGAGCAGTTCTTC.

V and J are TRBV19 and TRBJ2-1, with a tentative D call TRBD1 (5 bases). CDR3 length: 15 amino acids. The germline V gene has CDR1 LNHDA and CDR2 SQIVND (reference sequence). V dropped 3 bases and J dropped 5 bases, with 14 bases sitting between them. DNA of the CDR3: TGTGCCAGTAGTATCAGGGCCCCTACAAACAATGAGCAGTTCTTC. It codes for CASSIRAPTNNEQFF.

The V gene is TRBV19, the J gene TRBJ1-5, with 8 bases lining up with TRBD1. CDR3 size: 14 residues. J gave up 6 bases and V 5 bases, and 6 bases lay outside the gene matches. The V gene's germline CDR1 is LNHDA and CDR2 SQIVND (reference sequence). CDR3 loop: CASSFPGGGQPQHF. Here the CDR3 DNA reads TGTGCCAGTAGTTTCCCAGGGGGCGGTCAGCCCCAGCATTTT.

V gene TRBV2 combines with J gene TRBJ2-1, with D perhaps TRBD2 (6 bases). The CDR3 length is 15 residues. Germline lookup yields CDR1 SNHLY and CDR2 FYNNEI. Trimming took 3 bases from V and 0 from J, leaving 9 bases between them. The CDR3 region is CASSERLGSYNEQFF. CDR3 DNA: TGTGCCAGCAGTGAGAGACTAGGCTCCTACAATGAGCAGTTCTTC.

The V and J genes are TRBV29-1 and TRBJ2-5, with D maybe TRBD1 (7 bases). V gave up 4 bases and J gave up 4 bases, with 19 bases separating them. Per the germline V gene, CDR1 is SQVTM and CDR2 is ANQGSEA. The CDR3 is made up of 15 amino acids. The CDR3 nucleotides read TGCAGCGTTGGCCAGGGGGGCGCAAGATCAGAGACCCAGTACTTC. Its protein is CSVGQGGARSETQYF.

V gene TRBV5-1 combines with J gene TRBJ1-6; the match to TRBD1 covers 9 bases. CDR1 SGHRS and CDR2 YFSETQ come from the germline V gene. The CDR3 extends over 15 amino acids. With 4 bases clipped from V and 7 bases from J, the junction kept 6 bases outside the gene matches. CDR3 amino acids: CASSAGQGGNSPLHF. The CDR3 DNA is TGCGCCAGCAGCGCGGGACAGGGAGGGAATTCACCCCTCCACTTT.

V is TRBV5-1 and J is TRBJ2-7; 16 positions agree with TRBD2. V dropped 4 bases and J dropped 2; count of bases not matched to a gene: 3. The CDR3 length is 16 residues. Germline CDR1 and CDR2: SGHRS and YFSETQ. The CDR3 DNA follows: TGCGCCAGCAGCGGGGGACTAGCGGGGGGGACCTACGAGCAGTACTTC. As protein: CASSGGLAGGTYEQYF.